Listed here are 4 T cell receptor beta chains from one sample, sequenced in a study of identical twins. TCRdb re-analysed the 5' RACE reads in MiXCR, keeping a single row per CDR3 protein. Found here are some 230,000 distinct CDR3 sequences, roughly 7.1% of them singletons; the top ten hold roughly 14%. These data also featured in a second study, about T cells expressing NK-cell markers.

Sample: CD8+ T cells sorted from blood. All receptors come from a woman aged 18-35 years in good health.

The chain joins TRBV4-2 to TRBJ1-5, with TRBD1 as a possible D gene (5 bases). The CDR3 covers 16 residues. Deletions cut 1 base from V and 6 bases from J, with 16 bases between. Germline CDR1 is LGHNA and CDR2 is YNFKEQ. CDR3 amino acids: CASSQGSRQGGQPQHF. Written as DNA, the CDR3 is TGTGCCAGCAGCCAAGGGTCGCGGCAGGGAGGTCAGCCCCAGCATTTT.

There are many counts of this clonotype. The chain links TRBV20-1 to TRBJ2-1, with 12 positions matching TRBD2. The germline CDR1 and CDR2 sequences are DFQATT and SNEGSKA (reference sequence). The CDR3 consists of 17 residues. The V segment lost 2 bases and the J segment 4 bases; nucleotides outside the gene matches: 9. CDR3: CSARYASGGAPYNEQFF. CDR3 nucleotides: TGCAGTGCTAGATATGCTAGCGGGGGGGCCCCGTACAATGAGCAGTTCTTC.

The rearrangement uses TRBV12-3 or TRBV12-4 and TRBJ1-2; 8 positions agree with TRBD1. The CDR3 consists of 11 residues. V lost 8 bases, J lost 7 bases, and 3 bases stayed unmatched. The CDR3 coding sequence is TGTGCCAGCGTAGGACAGGGTGGCTACACCTTC. This codes for CASVGQGGYTF.

The CDR3 DNA is TGTGCCAGCAGTCTCCGGGGCCACGATTATAGCAATCAGCCCCAGCATTTT. Amino acids: CASSLRGHDYSNQPQHF. This chain joins TRBV27 and TRBJ1-5, with a possible D match to TRBD1 (5 bases). V gave up 5 bases and J gave up 0 bases, with 17 bases separating them. Germline assignment: CDR1 MNHEY and CDR2 SMNVEV (reference sequence). The length of the CDR3 is 17 residues.